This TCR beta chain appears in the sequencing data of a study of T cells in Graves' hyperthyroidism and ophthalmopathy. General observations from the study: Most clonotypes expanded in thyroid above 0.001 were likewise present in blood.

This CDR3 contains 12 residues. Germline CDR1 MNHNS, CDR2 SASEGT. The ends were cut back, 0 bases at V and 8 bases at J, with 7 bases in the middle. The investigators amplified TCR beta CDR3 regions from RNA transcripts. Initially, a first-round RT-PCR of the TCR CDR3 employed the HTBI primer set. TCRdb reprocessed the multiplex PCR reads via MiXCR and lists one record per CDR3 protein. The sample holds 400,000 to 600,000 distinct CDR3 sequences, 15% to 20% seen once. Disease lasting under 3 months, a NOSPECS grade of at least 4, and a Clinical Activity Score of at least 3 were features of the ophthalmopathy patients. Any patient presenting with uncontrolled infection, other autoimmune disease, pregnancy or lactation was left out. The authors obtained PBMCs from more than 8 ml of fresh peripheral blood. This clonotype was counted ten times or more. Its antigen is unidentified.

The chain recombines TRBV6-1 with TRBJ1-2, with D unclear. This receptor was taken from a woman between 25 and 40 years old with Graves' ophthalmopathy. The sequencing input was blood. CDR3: CASSEAYLGYTF. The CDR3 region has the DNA TGTGCCAGCAGTGAAGCCTATTTAGGCTACACCTTC.